This TCR beta chain was captured by sequencing in a study of cytomegalovirus exposure and HLA in healthy donors. Looking at the study overall: Of all 400 or so donors who were genotyped, roughly 81% belonged to the Caucasian-associated ancestry cluster. Study-level points and caveats: It was taken for granted in presence/absence analyses that sequencing depth across donors was roughly uniform. Associated with cytomegalovirus, according to the listing, were 150 to 200 TCR beta chains.

Despite likely unrecorded immune exposures, the donors were nominally healthy at the time of sampling. As for this clone: Its matching antigen is unknown.

This PCR relied on a set of 60 Vbeta primers and 13 Jbeta primers. The table came from immunoSEQ multiplex PCR; TCRdb's copy has only in-frame clones and leaves some out. In the table there are 90,000 or so clones, roughly 74% of which are singletons. Trimming took off 6 bases at V and 7 bases at J, with 19 bases between the two ends. CDR1 is LNHDA, CDR2 SQIVND, per germline (reference sequence). The CDR3 is made up of 14 amino acids. The sample comprised PBMCs. V usage is TRBV19 and J usage is TRBJ2-7; the D gene is possibly TRBD1 (6 bases). This clonotype originated in a young woman in good health and CMV-seropositive. The CDR3 region is CASSTLGNREEQYF. As DNA, the CDR3 is TGTGCCAGTAGCACGCTGGGAAACAGGGAGGAGCAGTACTTC.